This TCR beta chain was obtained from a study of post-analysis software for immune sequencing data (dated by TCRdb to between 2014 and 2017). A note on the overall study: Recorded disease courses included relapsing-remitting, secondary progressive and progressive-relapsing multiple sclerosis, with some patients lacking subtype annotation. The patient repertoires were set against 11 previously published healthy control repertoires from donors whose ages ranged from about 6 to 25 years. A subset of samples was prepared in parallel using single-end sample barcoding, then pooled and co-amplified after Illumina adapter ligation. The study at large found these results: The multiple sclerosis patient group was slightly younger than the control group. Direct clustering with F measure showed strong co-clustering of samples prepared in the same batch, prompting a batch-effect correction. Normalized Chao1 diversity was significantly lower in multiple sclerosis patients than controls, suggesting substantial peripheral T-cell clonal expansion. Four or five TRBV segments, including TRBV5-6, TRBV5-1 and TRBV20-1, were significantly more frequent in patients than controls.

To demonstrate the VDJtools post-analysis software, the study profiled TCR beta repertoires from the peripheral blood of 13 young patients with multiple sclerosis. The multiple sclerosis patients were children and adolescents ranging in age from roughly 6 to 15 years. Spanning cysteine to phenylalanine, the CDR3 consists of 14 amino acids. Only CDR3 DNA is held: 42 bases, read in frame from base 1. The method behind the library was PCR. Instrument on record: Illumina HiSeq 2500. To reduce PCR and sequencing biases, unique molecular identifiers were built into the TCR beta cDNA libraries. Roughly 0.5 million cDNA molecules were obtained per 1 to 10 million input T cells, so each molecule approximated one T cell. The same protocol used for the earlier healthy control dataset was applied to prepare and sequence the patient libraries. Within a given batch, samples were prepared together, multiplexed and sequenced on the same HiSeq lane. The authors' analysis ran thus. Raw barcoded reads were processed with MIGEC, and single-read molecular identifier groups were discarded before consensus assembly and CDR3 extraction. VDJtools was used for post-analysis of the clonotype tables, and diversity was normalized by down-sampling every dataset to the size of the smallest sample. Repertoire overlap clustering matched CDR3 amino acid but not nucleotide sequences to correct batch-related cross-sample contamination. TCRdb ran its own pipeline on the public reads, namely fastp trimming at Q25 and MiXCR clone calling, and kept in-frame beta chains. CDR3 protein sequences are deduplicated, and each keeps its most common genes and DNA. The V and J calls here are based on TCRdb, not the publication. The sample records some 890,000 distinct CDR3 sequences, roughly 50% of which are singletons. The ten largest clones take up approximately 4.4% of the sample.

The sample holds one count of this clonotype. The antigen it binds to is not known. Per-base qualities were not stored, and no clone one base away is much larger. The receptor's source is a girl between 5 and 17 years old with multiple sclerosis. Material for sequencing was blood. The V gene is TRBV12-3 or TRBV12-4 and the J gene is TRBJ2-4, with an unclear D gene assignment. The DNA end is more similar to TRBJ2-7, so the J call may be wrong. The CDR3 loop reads CASTTDGVSYEQYF. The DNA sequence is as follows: TGTGCCAGCACCACGGACGGAGTCTCCTACGAGCAGTACTTC.